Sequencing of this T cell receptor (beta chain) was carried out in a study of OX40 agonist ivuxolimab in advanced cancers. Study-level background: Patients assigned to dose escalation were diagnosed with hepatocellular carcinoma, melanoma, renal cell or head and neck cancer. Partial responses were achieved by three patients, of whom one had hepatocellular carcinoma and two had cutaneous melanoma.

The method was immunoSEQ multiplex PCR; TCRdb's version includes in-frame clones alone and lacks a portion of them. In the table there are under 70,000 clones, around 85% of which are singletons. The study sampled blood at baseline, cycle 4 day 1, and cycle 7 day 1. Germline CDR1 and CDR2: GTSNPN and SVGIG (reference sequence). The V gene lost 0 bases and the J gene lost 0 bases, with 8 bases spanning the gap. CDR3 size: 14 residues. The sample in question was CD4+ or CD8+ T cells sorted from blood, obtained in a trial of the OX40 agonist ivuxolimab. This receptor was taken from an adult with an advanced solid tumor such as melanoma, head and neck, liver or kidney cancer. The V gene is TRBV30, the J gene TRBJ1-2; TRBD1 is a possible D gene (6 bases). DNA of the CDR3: TGTGCCTGGAGTGTCGGACAGTCTAACTATGGCTACACCTTC. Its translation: CAWSVGQSNYGYTF.